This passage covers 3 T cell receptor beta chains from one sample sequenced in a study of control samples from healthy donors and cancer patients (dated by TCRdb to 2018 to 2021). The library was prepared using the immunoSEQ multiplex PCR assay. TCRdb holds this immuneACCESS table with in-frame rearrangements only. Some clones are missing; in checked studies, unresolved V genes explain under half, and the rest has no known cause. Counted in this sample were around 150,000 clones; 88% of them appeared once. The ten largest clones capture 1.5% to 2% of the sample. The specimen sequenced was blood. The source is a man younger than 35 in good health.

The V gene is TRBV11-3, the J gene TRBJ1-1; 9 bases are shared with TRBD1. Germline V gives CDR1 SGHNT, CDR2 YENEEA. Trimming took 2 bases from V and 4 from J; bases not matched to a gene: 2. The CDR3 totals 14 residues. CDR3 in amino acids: CASSLMGQGTEAFF. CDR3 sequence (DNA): TGTGCCAGCAGCTTAATGGGACAGGGCACTGAAGCTTTCTTT.

DNA of the CDR3: TGTGCCAGCAGCCATGATTCAAGCACAGATACGCAGTATTTT. Its translation is CASSHDSSTDTQYF. The chain couples TRBV14 to TRBJ2-3; D unresolved. Germline V lookup: CDR1 SGHDN, CDR2 FVKESK. The ends were cut back, 3 bases at V and 0 bases at J, with 7 bases in the middle. The CDR3 runs 14 residues.

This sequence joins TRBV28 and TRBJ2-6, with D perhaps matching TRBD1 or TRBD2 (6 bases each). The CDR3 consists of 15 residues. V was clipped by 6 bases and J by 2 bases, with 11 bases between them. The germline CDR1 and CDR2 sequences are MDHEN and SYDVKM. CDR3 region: CASSAGGAGANVLTF. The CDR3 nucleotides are TGTGCCAGCAGCGCCGGGGGCGCTGGGGCCAACGTCCTGACTTTC.